One and the same sample provided the 27 T cell receptor beta chains below, sequenced in a study of blood T cell repertoires in COVID-19. Assay used: immunoSEQ multiplex PCR; TCRdb lists only in-frame clones, some missing. The sample includes about 95,000 clones, approximately 89% seen only once; the top ten take roughly 17%. The sequencing input was peripheral blood. These TCRs come from a human donor in a cohort sampled during active COVID-19.

The J gene is TRBJ2-1, the V gene TRBV27; TRBD2 is a possible D gene (5 bases). Germline CDR1 is MNHEY and CDR2 is SMNVEV (reference sequence). Trimming took 7 bases from V and 2 from J, leaving 12 bases between them. The CDR3 runs 14 residues. The CDR3 spells CASTPRGTYNEQFF. Here the CDR3 DNA reads TGTGCCAGCACCCCACGGGGAACCTACAATGAGCAGTTCTTC.

The J gene is TRBJ2-2, the V gene TRBV10-2; 8 nucleotides line up with TRBD2. Germline-derived CDR1 and CDR2 are WSHSY and SAAADI. The trim removed 5 bases at V and 2 bases at J, leaving 4 bases unmatched. The CDR3 extends over 15 amino acids. DNA for the CDR3: TGCGCCAGCAGTTGGACTAGCCTAAACACCGGGGAGCTGTTTTTT. It translates to CASSWTSLNTGELFF.

The chain has TRBV6-4 and TRBJ2-7; 8 nucleotides match TRBD1. The CDR3 extends over 13 amino acids. Germline loops: CDR1 MRHNA, CDR2 SNTAGT. Trimming took 4 bases from V and 4 from J; bases not matched to a gene: 3. The CDR3 is CASSATGGYEQYF. The DNA of the CDR3 is TGTGCCAGCAGTGCTACAGGGGGGTACGAGCAGTACTTC.

The chain couples TRBV24-1 to TRBJ2-7; D perhaps matches TRBD1 (5 bases). V lost 3 bases and J lost 4, with 12 bases in between. The germline V gene has CDR1 KGHDR and CDR2 SFDVKD. The CDR3 is 14 residues long. DNA for the CDR3: TGTGCCACCAGTGATGTCCAAGGGGCTTACGAGCAGTACTTC. Protein product: CATSDVQGAYEQYF.

This clone was seen a single time. The chain uses TRBV2 and TRBJ2-4, with a possible D match to TRBD2 (7 bases). With 4 bases removed from V and 7 bases from J, the gap between germline ends came to 14 bases. CDR3 length equals 14 residues. Germline-derived CDR1 and CDR2 are SNHLY and FYNNEI. CDR3 sequence (DNA): TGTGCCAGCAGTGGGCGGGGGCGCGTGAACATTCAGTACTTC. Translating it yields CASSGRGRVNIQYF. Complete variable domain (other parts from reference TRBV2 and TRBJ2-4): EPEVTQTPSHQVTQMGQEVILRCVPISNHLYFYWYRQILGQKVEFLVSFYNNEISEKSEIFDDQFSVERPDGSNFTLKIRSTKLEDSAMYFCASSGRGRVNIQYFGAGTRLSVL.

The rearrangement uses TRBV5-1 and TRBJ1-2; TRBD1 is a possible D gene (5 bases). V dropped 0 bases and J dropped 8 bases, with 20 bases sitting between them. The CDR3 contains 16 residues. Germline CDR1 and CDR2: SGHRS and YFSETQ. CDR3 DNA sequence: TGCGCCAGCAGCTTGGCCCACGGGGGACGCCCGCGGGGCTACACCTTC. It specifies CASSLAHGGRPRGYTF. Looking up the rest from reference TRBV5-1 and TRBJ1-2 gives the full variable domain: KAGVTQTPRYLIKTRGQQVTLSCSPISGHRSVSWYQQTPGQGLQFLFEYFSETQRNKGNFPGRFSGRQFSNSRSEMNVSTLELGDSALYLCASSLAHGGRPRGYTFGSGTRLTVV.

J is TRBJ1-1 and V is TRBV15; D is perhaps TRBD1 (5 bases). V was pared by 0 bases and J by 5 bases, with 10 bases between. CDR3 length equals 14 residues. Germline assignment: CDR1 LNHNV and CDR2 YYDKDF (reference sequence). CDR3 DNA: TGTGCCACCAGCAGAGATCTTGGGGGGACTGAAGCTTTCTTT. Translating gives CATSRDLGGTEAFF. The full variable domain, rest sourced from reference TRBV15 and TRBJ1-1, is DAMVIQNPRYQVTQFGKPVTLSCSQTLNHNVMYWYQQKSSQAPKLLFHYYDKDFNNEADTPDNFQSRRPNTSFCFLDIRSPGLGDTAMYLCATSRDLGGTEAFFGQGTRLTVV.

The V call is TRBV7-2, the J call TRBJ1-1; D uncertain. Trimming removed 0 bases from V and 13 bases from J, with 21 bases in between. CDR3 length: 15 amino acids. CDR1 and CDR2 (germline): SGHTA, FQGNSA. CDR3 nucleotide sequence: TGTGCCAGCAGCTTAGCCGGGGTGGGAGGGTCTCTGGTTTTCTTT. Protein: CASSLAGVGGSLVFF.

The V and J genes are TRBV7-6 and TRBJ2-7, with TRBD2 identical over 10 bases. Germline loops: CDR1 SGHVS, CDR2 FNYEAQ. The trim removed 5 bases at V and 3 bases at J, leaving 7 bases unmatched. The CDR3 has 15 residues. CDR3 in DNA: TGTGCCAGCAGCCCCGGGACTAGCGCTAACTACGAGCAGTACTTC. It codes for CASSPGTSANYEQYF.

The chain couples TRBV3-1 (or the pseudogene TRBV3-2) to TRBJ1-1, with D perhaps matching TRBD1 (6 bases). From germline, CDR1 is LGHDT and CDR2 YNNKEL (reference sequence). This CDR3 comprises 15 residues. Between the trimmed V and J ends, which lost 4 bases and 5 bases, there was a span of 17 bases. The CDR3 DNA reads as TGTGCCAGCAGCCGAATTTCCAGGGGTGGGACTGAAGCTTTCTTT. This sequence encodes CASSRISRGGTEAFF.

The rearrangement uses TRBV28 and TRBJ2-7, with D possibly matching TRBD2 (5 bases). The CDR3 is 15 residues long. Deletions cut 2 bases from V and 0 bases from J, with 11 bases between. CDR1 and CDR2 from the germline V gene are MDHEN and SYDVKM. CDR3 residues: CASSLPSGNSYEQYF. The CDR3 coding sequence is TGTGCCAGCAGTTTACCGAGCGGAAACTCCTACGAGCAGTACTTC.

The sample holds a few counts of this clone. V and J are TRBV7-2 and TRBJ1-5, with D perhaps TRBD1 (6 bases). This CDR3 contains 15 residues. CDR1 and CDR2 (germline): SGHTA, FQGNSA. V gave up 6 bases and J gave up 1 base, with 13 bases separating them. CDR3 nucleotide sequence: TGTGCCAGCAGTACAGGGTCGGGGAGCAATCAGCCCCAGCATTTT. Encoded protein: CASSTGSGSNQPQHF.

The rearrangement links TRBV10-1 to TRBJ2-1, with a tentative D call TRBD2 (5 bases). The CDR3 is 14 residues long. Per the germline V gene, CDR1 is WNHNN and CDR2 is SYGVQD (reference sequence). V dropped 10 bases and J dropped 2 bases, with 15 bases sitting between them. DNA for the CDR3: TGCGCCACCGCTCGAGGGAACCCCTACAATGAGCAGTTCTTC. Its protein product is CATARGNPYNEQFF.

V usage is TRBV7-6 and J usage is TRBJ2-3, with 10 positions matching TRBD2. Trimming removed 4 bases from V and 6 bases from J; junction bases left unmatched: 7. CDR1 is SGHVS, CDR2 FNYEAQ, per germline. The CDR3 loop spans 15 amino acids. CDR3 sequence reads: CASSSRAGGLDTQYF. The CDR3 DNA reads TGTGCCAGCAGCTCAAGAGCGGGGGGGCTGGATACGCAGTATTTT.

The rearrangement uses TRBV15 and TRBJ1-1; 8 positions match TRBD1. In germline, CDR1 is LNHNV, CDR2 YYDKDF (reference sequence). The CDR3 consists of 12 residues. V was pared by 0 bases and J by 12 bases, with 3 bases of the junction left unmatched. This CDR3 is CATSREPRGPFF. The CDR3 nucleotides read TGTGCCACCAGCAGAGAACCCAGGGGGCCTTTCTTT. The full variable domain, in which reference TRBV15 and TRBJ1-1 provide the parts outside the CDR3, is DAMVIQNPRYQVTQFGKPVTLSCSQTLNHNVMYWYQQKSSQAPKLLFHYYDKDFNNEADTPDNFQSRRPNTSFCFLDIRSPGLGDTAMYLCATSREPRGPFFGQGTRLTVV.

This clone showed up just a few times. The chain recombines TRBV29-1 with TRBJ1-1; TRBD1 might be the D (5 bases). The CDR3 contains 14 residues. Deletions cut 4 bases from V and 6 bases from J, with 18 bases between. Germline CDR1 is SQVTM and CDR2 is ANQGSEA. The CDR3 DNA reads TGCAGCGTTGCCCGGGAGGGGTTTGACTCTGAAGCTTTCTTT. It encodes CSVAREGFDSEAFF.

The count of this clone is one. The chain links TRBV5-5 to TRBJ1-4; maybe TRBD1 (6 bases). The CDR3 covers 13 residues. The V and J ends lost 4 bases and 16 bases respectively, with 20 bases between them. Germline V gene lookup returns CDR1 SGHKS and CDR2 YYEKEE (reference sequence). CDR3 protein: CASSNRDTRVGFF. The DNA of the CDR3 is TGTGCCAGCAGCAATCGGGACACCCGAGTTGGGTTTTTT.

The chain has TRBV4-1 and TRBJ1-5, with a possible D match to TRBD1 (6 bases). The germline V gene has CDR1 MGHRA and CDR2 YSYEKL. Trimming pared 1 base from V and 6 bases from J, leaving 16 bases between. CDR3 size: 16 residues. CDR3 loop: CASSQVGLQGVQPQHF. The CDR3 DNA is TGCGCCAGCAGCCAAGTGGGATTACAGGGAGTTCAGCCCCAGCATTTT.

This sequence joins TRBV30 and TRBJ2-4; possible D gene TRBD1, 5 bases. V was cut by 4 bases and J by 1 base, with 8 bases left in between. Germline values: CDR1 GTSNPN, CDR2 SVGIG (reference sequence). CDR3 size: 13 residues. CDR3 residues: CAWKNRAKNIQYF. In nucleotides, the CDR3 is TGTGCCTGGAAAAACAGGGCCAAAAACATTCAGTACTTC.

The V gene is TRBV6-2 or TRBV6-3, the J gene TRBJ1-1; D gene ambiguous. CDR1 MNHEY and CDR2 SVGEGT come from the germline V gene. CDR3 length: 17 residues. With 5 bases removed from V and 0 bases from J, the gap between germline ends came to 19 bases. CDR3 residues: CASSGPGGILMNTEAFF. DNA for the CDR3: TGTGCCAGCAGTGGCCCGGGTGGAATCCTAATGAACACTGAAGCTTTCTTT.

The chain links TRBV6-5 to TRBJ1-1; weak D call: TRBD1 (5 bases). This CDR3 region has 13 residues. CDR1 and CDR2 from the germline V gene are MNHEY and SVGAGI. The V gene lost 4 bases and the J gene lost 1 base, with 7 bases spanning the gap. CDR3 nucleotide sequence: TGTGCCAGCAGTTTCCAGGGGAACACTGAAGCTTTCTTT. It yields the protein CASSFQGNTEAFF.

This clone is a singleton in its sample. The V call is TRBV24-1, the J call TRBJ2-2; D ambiguous. Germline CDR1 KGHDR, CDR2 SFDVKD. This CDR3 comprises 14 residues. Trimming stripped 3 bases from V and 2 bases from J, with 6 bases between. Written as DNA, the CDR3 is TGTGCCACCAGTGATCCCACAAACACCGGGGAGCTGTTTTTT. Translated, it gives CATSDPTNTGELFF.

The chain carries TRBV4-2 and TRBJ2-5; TRBD2 aligns across 8 bases. The germline V gene encodes CDR1 LGHNA and CDR2 YNFKEQ. CDR3 length: 16 amino acids. V lost 0 bases to trimming and J lost 6 bases; unmatched junction nucleotides: 9. The CDR3, as DNA: TGTGCCAGCAGCCAAGATGGGGTAGCGGGGACGAAGACCCAGTACTTC. Its translation: CASSQDGVAGTKTQYF.

The rearrangement joins TRBV15 to TRBJ1-5, with D possibly TRBD1 on 5 matching bases. CDR1 is LNHNV, CDR2 YYDKDF, per germline (reference sequence). This CDR3 comprises 16 residues. Trimming took off 3 bases at V and 2 bases at J, with 14 bases between the two ends. The CDR3 DNA reads TGTGCCACCAGCAGGAGGTCCACCAGGGGCAATCAGCCCCAGCATTTT. Translation gives CATSRRSTRGNQPQHF. The complete variable domain, with remaining parts taken from reference TRBV15 and TRBJ1-5, reads DAMVIQNPRYQVTQFGKPVTLSCSQTLNHNVMYWYQQKSSQAPKLLFHYYDKDFNNEADTPDNFQSRRPNTSFCFLDIRSPGLGDTAMYLCATSRRSTRGNQPQHFGDGTRLSIL.

Here the CDR3 DNA reads TGCGCCAGCAGAAGCCCTAGCGGGGGTAGAGATACGCAGTATTTT. Translated, it gives CASRSPSGGRDTQYF. V is TRBV4-1 and J is TRBJ2-3; 10 nucleotides agree with TRBD2. This CDR3 is 15 amino acids long. The V gene end was trimmed by 6 bases and the J gene end by 5 bases; junction bases not matched to a gene: 8. Germline CDR1 and CDR2: MGHRA and YSYEKL.

This chain links TRBV21-1 with TRBJ2-5; the table's TRBD2 call for D was not verified on the DNA. TRBV21-1 is assigned pseudogene status. The CDR3 extends over 18 amino acids. CDR3 nucleotide sequence: TGTCCCAGCCTTAAACAAGGGCCCGCGGGGGGGGGCCAAGAGACCCAGTACTTC. Its translation: CPSLKQGPAGGGQETQYF.

The chain uses TRBV7-8 and TRBJ1-5, with TRBD1 as a possible D gene (6 bases). The CDR3 length is 16 residues. With 5 bases removed from V and 0 bases from J, the gap between germline ends came to 14 bases. Per germline, CDR1 SGHVS and CDR2 FQNEAQ. The CDR3 loop reads CASSARDKGSNQPQHF. The CDR3 nucleotides read TGTGCCAGCAGCGCTCGGGACAAGGGTAGCAATCAGCCCCAGCATTTT.